This TCR beta chain was retrieved from a study of CD8 T cells in Susac syndrome. Findings and caveats of the study: Where Susac syndrome CD4+ T cell repertoires were concerned, no clonal expansion was evident.

RNA amounts of roughly 0.45 to 1 ug underwent reverse transcription with random hexamers. TCRdb passed the immunoSEQ multiplex PCR reads through MiXCR, listing each CDR3 protein once. The table shows more than 110,000 distinct CDR3 sequences, with roughly 94% occurring only once. With regard to this clonotype: Its matching antigen is unknown.

Germline values: CDR1 KGHSH, CDR2 LQKENI. The CDR3 has 17 amino acids. Unmatched junction bases numbered 7, after V lost 3 bases and J lost 4 bases. The chain has TRBV18 and TRBJ2-3, with TRBD2 identical over 13 bases. Material: CD4+ T cells from PBMCs. The receptor was isolated from a human donor with Susac syndrome. This CDR3 is CASSPRTSGGLSDTQYF. In DNA form, the CDR3 reads TGTGCCAGCTCACCGCGGACTAGCGGGGGATTGTCAGATACGCAGTATTTT.